What follows are 23 T cell receptor beta chains derived from one specimen sequenced in a study of T-cell reconstitution after alpha-beta-depleted transplantation in children. Researchers prepared the TCRbeta library using unique molecular identifiers, the study reports. TCRdb ran MiXCR on the PCR reads and lists one entry per CDR3 protein. The repertoire includes about 640,000 distinct CDR3 sequences, approximately 17% of them detected once, and 0.85% to 1.3% sits in the top ten. The sequences come from PBMCs from the stem cell graft donor, collected from the stem cell graft. The receptor set was obtained from a human donor who donated a stem cell graft to a child with acute myeloid leukemia.

This clonotype was seen once. A read error may be the cause here, since a much bigger clone is one base away. The genes are TRBV12-3 or TRBV12-4 and TRBJ2-7, with D tentatively TRBD2 (5 bases). V was trimmed by 6 bases and J by 6 bases, leaving 21 bases between them. This CDR3 spans 15 amino acids. For the CDR3, the DNA is TGTGCCAGCAGGAACGCAGGACGGGATCCCGGCGAGCAGTACTTC. This gives the protein CASRNAGRDPGEQYF.

On this clonotype itself: Because the CDR3's place on the DNA is in doubt, the DNA is left out and the CDR3 is given as listed by TCRdb. V usage is TRBV27 and J usage is TRBJ2-2. CDR1 is MNHEY, CDR2 SMNVEV, per germline (reference sequence). The CDR3 has 12 amino acids, counting both end residues. The CDR3 here is CASGCRAGSCFF.

This sequence joins TRBV20-1 and TRBJ2-6, with a possible D match to TRBD2 (7 bases). CDR3 length equals 16 residues. The germline CDR1 and CDR2 sequences are DFQATT and SNEGSKA (reference sequence). V was clipped by 5 bases and J by 4 bases, with 18 bases between them. The CDR3 spells CSAPRGALGGANVLTF. For the CDR3, the DNA is TGCAGTGCTCCCCGGGGGGCTCTTGGGGGGGCCAACGTCCTGACTTTC.

J is TRBJ1-2 and V is TRBV20-1; tentative D call: TRBD1 (5 bases). CDR3 length: 12 amino acids. V lost 5 bases to trimming and J lost 4 bases, with 11 bases between them. The V gene's germline CDR1 is DFQATT and CDR2 SNEGSKA (reference sequence). The CDR3 nucleotides are TGCAGTGCTCCAGAGCAGGGCTATGGCTACACCTTC. Protein: CSAPEQGYGYTF.

This clonotype was found many times. This chain links TRBV20-1 with TRBJ2-7; D gene ambiguous. V gave up 3 bases and J gave up 1 base, with 13 bases separating them. Per germline, CDR1 DFQATT and CDR2 SNEGSKA (reference sequence). This CDR3 comprises 14 residues. The CDR3 DNA is TGCAGTGCTAGTAGCCATCTTAGATCCTACGAGCAGTACTTC. This encodes CSASSHLRSYEQYF.

The CDR3 bases are TGTGCCAGCACCCAGACTAACTATGGCTACACCTTC. Residues: CASTQTNYGYTF. The rearrangement joins TRBV12-3 or TRBV12-4 to TRBJ1-2; D is unclear. V was pared by 7 bases and J by 0 bases, with 6 bases between. This CDR3 has 12 amino acids.

This clonotype has a handful of counts. This chain uses TRBV20-1 with TRBJ1-2, with TRBD1 matching over 7 bases. CDR3 length: 14 amino acids. V lost 5 bases to trimming and J lost 7 bases; unmatched junction nucleotides: 13. From germline, CDR1 is DFQATT and CDR2 SNEGSKA (reference sequence). The CDR3 here is CSASGARGRAGYTF. Here the CDR3 DNA reads TGCAGTGCTTCAGGGGCGAGGGGGCGCGCTGGCTACACCTTC.

This clonotype has just a few counts. V gene TRBV7-9 combines with J gene TRBJ2-5, with D perhaps matching TRBD1 (6 bases). CDR1 and CDR2 from the germline V gene are SEHNR and FQNEAQ (reference sequence). The CDR3 loop spans 14 amino acids. The V and J ends lost 1 base and 1 base respectively, with 7 bases between them. CDR3: CASSLVGAQETQYF. The CDR3, as DNA: TGTGCCAGCAGCTTAGTGGGGGCCCAAGAGACCCAGTACTTC.

This chain connects TRBV21-1 to TRBJ2-7. TRBV21-1 represents a pseudogene. The length of the CDR3 is 14 residues. The CDR3 loop reads CASSRHLRDYEQYV. The CDR3 nucleotides read TGTGCCAGCAGCCGTCACCTTAGGGATTACGAGCAGTACGTC.

This clonotype was found many times. This chain links TRBV29-1 with TRBJ1-1, with D possibly being TRBD1 (6 bases). V lost 4 bases, J lost 7 bases, and 10 bases lay in between. CDR1 and CDR2 (germline): SQVTM, ANQGSEA. This CDR3 spans 11 amino acids. CDR3 amino acids: CSVGTGIEAFF. The CDR3 coding sequence is TGCAGCGTTGGAACAGGGATTGAAGCTTTCTTT. The full variable domain, rest sourced from reference TRBV29-1 and TRBJ1-1, is SAVISQKPSRDICQRGTSLTIQCQVDSQVTMMFWYRQQPGQSLTLIATANQGSEATYESGFVIDKFPISRPNLTFSTLTVSNMSPEDSSIYLCSVGTGIEAFFGQGTRLTVV.

The rearrangement links TRBV20-1 to TRBJ1-2, with 10 bases lining up with TRBD1. Trimming at V came to 6 bases and at J to 8 bases, leaving 9 bases not matched to a gene. CDR1 is DFQATT, CDR2 SNEGSKA, per germline (reference sequence). The CDR3 is made up of 13 amino acids. This CDR3 is CSANQGQGQGYTF. DNA for the CDR3: TGCAGTGCCAACCAGGGACAGGGGCAGGGCTACACCTTC.

A few counts support this clonotype. J is TRBJ2-5 and V is TRBV11-3; 12 bases agree with TRBD2. Germline V gene data show CDR1 as SGHNT and CDR2 as YENEEA. The length of the CDR3 is 15 residues. After removal of 5 bases from V and 3 bases from J, the junction contained 4 bases not matched to a gene. The CDR3: CASSPGLAGKETQYF. CDR3 in DNA: TGTGCCAGCAGCCCAGGACTAGCGGGGAAAGAGACCCAGTACTTC.

This clonotype was recorded at least ten times. The V call is TRBV20-1, the J call TRBJ2-3, with 8 bases matching TRBD2. J was trimmed by 0 bases and V by 5 bases; bases with no gene match: 13. The germline V gene has CDR1 DFQATT and CDR2 SNEGSKA (reference sequence). The CDR3 loop spans 17 amino acids. Here the CDR3 reads CSAGGLASRSSTDTQYF. CDR3 bases: TGCAGTGCTGGAGGACTAGCTTCCCGATCTAGCACAGATACGCAGTATTTT.

This chain links TRBV20-1 with TRBJ1-1, with TRBD1 as a possible D gene (5 bases). V was trimmed by 5 bases and J by 7 bases, leaving 17 bases between them. The CDR3 is 13 residues long. In germline, CDR1 is DFQATT, CDR2 SNEGSKA (reference sequence). CDR3 DNA: TGCAGTGCTGGGACTCCTGGACTAGGTGAAGCTTTCTTT. Its protein product is CSAGTPGLGEAFF.

This clonotype was seen repeatedly, ten times or more. The chain carries TRBV5-1 and TRBJ2-1; maybe TRBD2 (7 bases). The V end lost 0 bases, the J end lost 8 bases, and 18 bases lay between the germline ends. The CDR3 is 16 amino acids. CDR1 is SGHRS and CDR2 is YFSETQ in the germline V gene. The CDR3 is CASSLEGRGQVYEQFF. The CDR3 DNA is TGCGCCAGCAGCTTGGAGGGGCGGGGGCAGGTCTATGAGCAGTTCTTC.

This clonotype was detected only a few times. V usage is TRBV7-9 and J usage is TRBJ1-3; no firm D call. This CDR3 is 14 amino acids long. V was trimmed by 8 bases and J by 0 bases, leaving 11 bases between them. Germline V gives CDR1 SEHNR, CDR2 FQNEAQ (reference sequence). In DNA form, the CDR3 reads TGTGCCAGCGTTCGGCCAATCTCTGGAAACACCATATATTTT. The encoded protein is CASVRPISGNTIYF.

This clonotype was counted at least ten times. The CDR3 DNA sequence: TGTGCCAGCAGCCCCGGACAGGGCTACGAGCAGTACGTC. Its protein is CASSPGQGYEQYV. The rearrangement links TRBV12-3 or TRBV12-4 to TRBJ2-7, with 8 bases matching TRBD1. The V and J ends lost 6 bases and 3 bases, in that order; junction bases with no gene match: 4. This CDR3 is 13 amino acids long.

A word on this clonotype: A much bigger clone sits one base away, suggesting this may be a read error. The chain carries TRBV20-1 and TRBJ2-3, with TRBD2 identical over 12 bases. Germline V gene sequence: CDR1 DFQATT, CDR2 SNEGSKA (reference sequence). This CDR3 region has 16 residues. DNA for the CDR3: TGCTGTGCTAGAGTTCCTAGCGGGGGGGCCACAGATACGCAGTATTTT. Its protein product is CCARVPSGGATDTQYF.

CDR3 loop: CASSILAGTYEQYF. CDR3 DNA sequence: TGTGCCAGCAGCATACTAGCGGGGACATACGAGCAGTACTTC. The chain recombines TRBV21-1 with TRBJ2-7; the table's TRBD2 call for D was not verified on the DNA. TRBV21-1 is a pseudogene locus. The CDR3 extends over 14 amino acids.

This clonotype was found once. The rearrangement joins TRBV11-1 to TRBJ2-1; TRBD2 matches 9 bases. With 5 bases clipped from V and 5 bases from J, the junction kept 13 bases outside the gene matches. Germline CDR1 is SGHAT and CDR2 is FQDESV (reference sequence). CDR3 length: 17 residues. CDR3 sequence: CASSLWVGTSFNNEQFF. The CDR3 DNA reads as TGTGCCAGCAGCCTCTGGGTTGGGACTAGCTTCAACAATGAGCAGTTCTTC.

This clonotype was found a few times. The rearrangement links TRBV29-1 to TRBJ2-1; TRBD2 aligns across 10 bases. Germline CDR1 is SQVTM and CDR2 is ANQGSEA. This CDR3 contains 14 residues. The trim removed 6 bases at V and 10 bases at J, leaving 12 bases unmatched. The CDR3 loop reads CSVAERGGWGEQFF. CDR3 nucleotides: TGCAGCGTGGCCGAGCGGGGGGGTTGGGGGGAGCAGTTCTTC.

The J gene is TRBJ2-4, the V gene TRBV7-9; 9 positions match TRBD1. J was trimmed by 1 base and V by 6 bases; bases with no gene match: 7. This CDR3 region has 16 residues. CDR1 is SEHNR, CDR2 FQNEAQ, per germline (reference sequence). In DNA form, the CDR3 reads TGTGCCAGCAGTTTGGACAGGGGACACGCCAAAAACATTCAGTACTTC. This encodes CASSLDRGHAKNIQYF.

This clonotype has more than one count but fewer than ten. The chain is built from TRBV7-8 and TRBJ1-1; no clear D gene. Trimming pared 8 bases from V and 3 bases from J, leaving 16 bases between. CDR3 length: 14 amino acids. Looked up from germline, CDR1 is SGHVS and CDR2 is FQNEAQ. Written as DNA, the CDR3 is TGTGCCAGCCGCTGGGCGGGATCGGACACTGAAGCTTTCTTT. It yields the protein CASRWAGSDTEAFF. The whole variable domain, filled in from reference TRBV7-8 and TRBJ1-1, reads GAGVSQSPRYKVAKRGQDVALRCDPISGHVSLFWYQQALGQGPEFLTYFQNEAQLDKSGLPSDRFFAERPEGSVSTLKIQRTQQEDSAVYLCASRWAGSDTEAFFGQGTRLTVV.